Presented here are 2 T cell receptor beta chains from one specimen sequenced in a study of CXCR3-negative and CXCR3-positive naive CD8 T cells. 5' RACE with UMI labels generated the TRB cDNA libraries. TCRdb processed the 5' RACE reads again and assigns one entry to each CDR3 protein, with no DNA. The repertoire shows 20,000 to 25,000 distinct CDR3 sequences; the top ten hold around a fifth. The sequenced sample consisted of memory CD8+ T cells from blood. The receptor set was obtained from a human donor in good health. Some clones in this sample may be carry-over from other donors' samples.

The rearrangement joins TRBV7-9 to TRBJ1-1. This CDR3 is built from 12 residues. Germline V lookup: CDR1 SEHNR, CDR2 FQNEAQ (reference sequence). This CDR3 is CASSFGSTEAFF.

The chain links TRBV7-3 to TRBJ2-3. The germline V gene has CDR1 SGHTA and CDR2 FQGTGA. This CDR3 comprises 18 residues. CDR3 loop: CASSPYDGVWGFTDTQYF. Full variable domain (rest looked up from reference TRBV7-3 and TRBJ2-3): GAGVSQTPSNKVTEKGKYVELRCDPISGHTALYWYRQSLGQGPEFLIYFQGTGAADDSGLPNDRFFAVRPEGSVSTLKIQRTERGDSAVYLCASSPYDGVWGFTDTQYFGPGTRLTVL.